The next 30 T cell receptor beta chains were all read from a single sample in a study of cytotoxic CD8 clonotypes in ibrutinib-treated CLL. Only in-frame clones appear in the TCRdb table, and some are missing; sequencing was by immunoSEQ multiplex PCR. The data contain some 200,000 clones, 70% of them singletons. This material consisted of PBMCs, taken after 12 months of ibrutinib treatment. These receptors originate from a human donor with chronic lymphocytic leukemia.

This clone has just a few counts. The chain has TRBV30 and TRBJ2-3; D gene uncertain. V was pared by 1 base and J by 5 bases, with 10 bases between. The CDR3 totals 13 residues. Germline loops: CDR1 GTSNPN, CDR2 SVGIG (reference sequence). The CDR3 protein is CAWSDLRRDTQYF. The CDR3 DNA follows: TGTGCCTGGAGTGACTTGAGGAGAGATACGCAGTATTTT. The full variable domain, completed using reference TRBV30 and TRBJ2-3, is SQTIHQWPATLVQPVGSPLSLECTVEGTSNPNLYWYRQAAGRGLQLLFYSVGIGQISSEVPQNLSASRPQDRQFILSSKKLLLSDSGFYLCAWSDLRRDTQYFGPGTRLTVL.

This chain connects TRBV30 to TRBJ2-4; TRBD1 might be the D (5 bases). The CDR3 consists of 16 residues. The ends were cut back, 1 base at V and 7 bases at J, with 20 bases in the middle. Germline values: CDR1 GTSNPN, CDR2 SVGIG (reference sequence). CDR3: CAWSAPLAAPGNIQYF. The CDR3 DNA follows: TGTGCCTGGAGTGCCCCCCTCGCGGCCCCAGGGAACATTCAGTACTTC.

The chain links TRBV9 to TRBJ2-6; D gene uncertain. Trimming removed 4 bases at V and 0 bases at J, with 11 bases between. From germline, CDR1 is SGDLS and CDR2 YYNGEE. The CDR3 length is 16 residues. The CDR3 DNA sequence: TGTGCCAGCAGCACCAGTTCCTTCTCTGGGGCCAACGTCCTGACTTTC. This translates into CASSTSSFSGANVLTF.

In its sample, this clone was seen once. The chain links TRBV7-2 to TRBJ2-3, with D perhaps matching TRBD2 (6 bases). CDR1 is SGHTA, CDR2 FQGNSA, per germline. This CDR3 contains 13 residues. The V gene lost 5 bases and the J gene lost 6 bases, with 12 bases spanning the gap. CDR3 in DNA: TGTGCCAGCAGCCCCCCGGGAGACGATACGCAGTATTTT. Protein sequence: CASSPPGDDTQYF.

This rearrangement joins TRBV25-1 to TRBJ2-7; a possible D gene is TRBD2 (5 bases). V was shortened by 0 bases and J by 5 bases, with 11 bases between the two germline ends. The germline gives CDR1 MGHDK, CDR2 SYGVNS. The CDR3 runs to 14 residues. CDR3 sequence (DNA): TGTGCCAGCAGTGAATACTCGGGAAGAGACGAGCAGTACTTC. It is translated as CASSEYSGRDEQYF.

The chain's CDR3 is CSASSQGEAFF. The CDR3 nucleotides are TGCAGTGCTAGTTCCCAGGGTGAAGCTTTCTTT. The V and J genes are TRBV20-1 and TRBJ1-1, with D perhaps TRBD1 (5 bases). V gave up 3 bases and J gave up 7 bases, with 9 bases separating them. CDR1 and CDR2 from the germline V gene are DFQATT and SNEGSKA (reference sequence). This CDR3 spans 11 amino acids.

This chain uses TRBV7-2 with TRBJ2-5; D gene uncertain. Germline-derived CDR1 and CDR2 are SGHTA and FQGNSA. Trimming removed 5 bases at V and 3 bases at J, with 10 bases between. The length of the CDR3 is 13 residues. The DNA for the CDR3 is TGTGCCAGCAGCCGAAGAAAAGAAGAGACCCAGTACTTC. Amino acid sequence: CASSRRKEETQYF.

V usage is TRBV27 and J usage is TRBJ2-2, with D unresolved. Deletions cut 3 bases from V and 4 bases from J, with 9 bases between. Germline values: CDR1 MNHEY, CDR2 SMNVEV (reference sequence). The CDR3 spans 14 residues. The CDR3 region has the DNA TGTGCCAGCAGTTTTATAAAGGGCACCGGGGAGCTGTTTTTT. This translates into CASSFIKGTGELFF.

This chain uses TRBV2 with TRBJ1-1, with D perhaps TRBD1 (5 bases). The CDR3 loop spans 13 amino acids. Germline CDR1 and CDR2: SNHLY and FYNNEI. V gave up 5 bases and J gave up 5 bases, with 12 bases separating them. CDR3 coding DNA: TGTGCCAGCAGTACTCAGGGTGGGACTGAAGCTTTCTTT. Amino acid sequence: CASSTQGGTEAFF.

This clone has a count of ten or more. This chain joins TRBV7-3 and TRBJ1-4, with TRBD1 as a possible D gene (6 bases). Between the trimmed V and J ends, which lost 6 bases and 4 bases, there was a span of 12 bases. The CDR3 consists of 14 residues. Germline CDR1 and CDR2: SGHTA and FQGTGA. The CDR3 spells CASSKGGLNEKLFF. DNA for the CDR3: TGTGCCAGCAGTAAGGGGGGGCTTAATGAAAAACTGTTTTTT.

This chain links TRBV19 with TRBJ1-1, with D unresolved. The CDR3 length is 11 residues. V shed 5 bases and J shed 10 bases, with 11 bases lying between them. CDR1 is LNHDA and CDR2 is SQIVND in the germline V gene (reference sequence). The CDR3 DNA reads as TGTGCCAGTAGTTTGGGTCCGCCAGCTTTCTTT. It encodes CASSLGPPAFF.

The CDR3 sequence: CASSEGKLGTPGGGYTF. CDR3 DNA sequence: TGTGCCAGCAGTGAGGGAAAATTAGGTACCCCCGGGGGTGGCTACACCTTC. The chain links TRBV25-1 to TRBJ1-2; weak D call: TRBD1 (5 bases). This CDR3 contains 17 residues. Germline V lookup: CDR1 MGHDK, CDR2 SYGVNS. V was trimmed by 3 bases and J by 7 bases, leaving 24 bases between them.

This clone came up a few times. CDR3 loop: CSVVSSNSYNEQFF. DNA for the CDR3: TGCAGCGTTGTGTCCTCCAACTCCTACAATGAGCAGTTCTTC. The V call is TRBV29-1, the J call TRBJ2-1; the D is unclear. The germline CDR1 and CDR2 sequences are SQVTM and ANQGSEA. Trimming removed 4 bases from V and 0 bases from J, with 10 bases in between. The CDR3 is 14 residues long.

The CDR3 coding sequence is TGTGCCAGCAGCCAGAAGGGACAGCTCTCCTACGAGCAGTACTTC. Its protein is CASSQKGQLSYEQYF. The chain recombines TRBV6-5 with TRBJ2-7; 7 positions agree with TRBD1. The germline CDR1 and CDR2 sequences are MNHEY and SVGAGI. The CDR3 consists of 15 residues. V gave up 6 bases and J gave up 0 bases; unmatched junction bases: 8.

The chain has TRBV27 and TRBJ2-7, with no clear D. Between the trimmed V and J ends, which lost 2 bases and 5 bases, there was a span of 10 bases. This CDR3 comprises 13 residues. In germline, CDR1 is MNHEY, CDR2 SMNVEV (reference sequence). The CDR3 nucleotides read TGTGCCAGCAGTTTAGTGGCAGGCCACGAGCAGTACTTC. It encodes CASSLVAGHEQYF.

V gene TRBV6-6 combines with J gene TRBJ2-5; 12 nucleotides align to TRBD1. The CDR3 is 13 residues long. V lost 11 bases to trimming and J lost 5 bases; unmatched junction nucleotides: 6. Germline V gene lookup returns CDR1 MNHNY and CDR2 SVGAGI (reference sequence). The CDR3, as DNA: TGTGCCTGTAAGGGACAGGGGGCTGAGACCCAGTACTTC. It is translated as CACKGQGAETQYF.

The chain recombines TRBV6-5 with TRBJ2-1; TRBD2 aligns across 7 bases. The length of the CDR3 is 15 residues. Trimming removed 4 bases from V and 5 bases from J; junction bases left unmatched: 8. CDR1 is MNHEY, CDR2 SVGAGI, per germline. The CDR3 reads CASSLSGRTNNEQFF. CDR3 in DNA: TGTGCCAGCAGTTTATCCGGGAGGACCAACAATGAGCAGTTCTTC.

The chain couples TRBV18 to TRBJ1-6, with a weak D call TRBD1 (5 bases). Germline V gene lookup returns CDR1 KGHSH and CDR2 LQKENI. The V end was cut by 2 bases, the J end by 6 bases, with 17 bases between. This CDR3 spans 17 amino acids. The CDR3 region has the DNA TGTGCCAGCTCACCAAATCCTGCCTGGGGGGGTAATTCACCCCTCCACTTT. This translates into CASSPNPAWGGNSPLHF. Variable domain in full (rest from reference TRBV18 and TRBJ1-6): NAGVMQNPRHLVRRRGQEARLRCSPMKGHSHVYWYRQLPEEGLKFMVYLQKENIIDESGMPKERFSAEFPKEGPSILRIQQVVRGDSAAYFCASSPNPAWGGNSPLHFGNGTRLTVT.

The chain recombines TRBV5-1 with TRBJ2-1; D perhaps matches TRBD1 (5 bases). Trimming cost V 0 bases and J 9 bases, with 7 bases left between them. The CDR3 is 12 residues long. Germline lookup yields CDR1 SGHRS and CDR2 YFSETQ. Here the CDR3 DNA reads TGCGCCAGCAGCTTGGTAGGGGCTGAGCAGTTCTTC. It codes for CASSLVGAEQFF.

The rearrangement links TRBV28 to TRBJ2-7, with D hard to call. Trimming stripped 5 bases from V and 3 bases from J, with 5 bases between. The CDR3 runs 11 residues. Per germline, CDR1 MDHEN and CDR2 SYDVKM. In nucleotides, the CDR3 is TGTGCCAGCAGTAACTTCTACGAGCAGTACTTC. As protein: CASSNFYEQYF.

The chain links TRBV30 to TRBJ1-4; D possibly corresponds to TRBD1 (5 bases). CDR1 and CDR2 from the germline V gene are GTSNPN and SVGIG (reference sequence). This CDR3 contains 14 residues. Trimming removed 5 bases at V and 5 bases at J, with 15 bases between. The CDR3: CAWDSGTGNEKLFF. CDR3 DNA: TGTGCCTGGGACTCAGGGACGGGAAATGAAAAACTGTTTTTT.

This clone is a singleton in its sample. V is TRBV7-3 and J is TRBJ1-1; 10 bases agree with TRBD1. The germline V gene has CDR1 SGHTA and CDR2 FQGTGA. The CDR3 totals 15 residues. V lost 5 bases to trimming and J lost 6 bases; unmatched junction nucleotides: 9. CDR3 amino acids: CASSPRQGARAEAFF. CDR3 sequence (DNA): TGTGCCAGCAGCCCCAGACAGGGGGCACGGGCTGAAGCTTTCTTT. Looking up the rest from reference TRBV7-3 and TRBJ1-1 gives the full variable domain: GAGVSQTPSNKVTEKGKYVELRCDPISGHTALYWYRQSLGQGPEFLIYFQGTGAADDSGLPNDRFFAVRPEGSVSTLKIQRTERGDSAVYLCASSPRQGARAEAFFGQGTRLTVV.

The chain is built from TRBV11-2 and TRBJ2-2, with 8 nucleotides matching TRBD2. With V trimmed by 4 bases and J by 1 base, 2 bases remained unmatched. This CDR3 has 15 residues. The V gene's germline CDR1 is SGHAT and CDR2 FQNNGV. CDR3 loop: CASSSTSVNTGELFF. The CDR3 nucleotides are TGTGCCAGCAGCTCGACTAGCGTGAACACCGGGGAGCTGTTTTTT.

CDR3 sequence: CASEGINTGELFF. CDR3 nucleotide sequence: TGTGCCAGCGAGGGGATCAACACCGGGGAGCTGTTTTTT. J is TRBJ2-2 and V is TRBV9, with D possibly being TRBD1 or TRBD2 (5 bases each). The V and J ends lost 7 bases and 2 bases respectively, with 9 bases between them. Germline V gene lookup returns CDR1 SGDLS and CDR2 YYNGEE. This CDR3 has 13 amino acids.

V and J are TRBV2 and TRBJ1-5, with unresolved D. Trimming removed 3 bases at V and 0 bases at J, with 9 bases between. Per the germline V gene, CDR1 is SNHLY and CDR2 is FYNNEI. The CDR3 runs to 15 residues. In nucleotides, the CDR3 is TGTGCCAGCAGTGAGCAGGACTATAGCAATCAGCCCCAGCATTTT. The encoded protein is CASSEQDYSNQPQHF.

V and J are TRBV18 and TRBJ2-7, with D tentatively TRBD2 (5 bases). The V and J ends lost 5 bases and 0 bases respectively, with 8 bases between them. CDR3 length equals 13 residues. The V gene's germline CDR1 is KGHSH and CDR2 LQKENI. The CDR3 DNA follows: TGTGCCAGCTCATACGGGGTCTCCTACGAGCAGTACTTC. Protein sequence: CASSYGVSYEQYF. Full variable domain (outside the CDR3, taken from reference TRBV18 and TRBJ2-7): NAGVMQNPRHLVRRRGQEARLRCSPMKGHSHVYWYRQLPEEGLKFMVYLQKENIIDESGMPKERFSAEFPKEGPSILRIQQVVRGDSAAYFCASSYGVSYEQYFGPGTRLTVT.

The CDR3 sequence: CATSRAAGIGQPQHF. CDR3 DNA: TGTGCCACCAGCAGAGCGGCCGGGATCGGCCAGCCCCAGCATTTT. This chain connects TRBV15 to TRBJ1-5; no clear D. CDR1 is LNHNV and CDR2 is YYDKDF in the germline V gene (reference sequence). The CDR3 extends over 15 amino acids. The germline V and J ends were trimmed by 1 base and 7 bases, with 14 bases remaining between them.

The chain employs TRBV5-1 and TRBJ2-1; 9 positions match TRBD2. The CDR3 is 15 residues long. Germline V gives CDR1 SGHRS, CDR2 YFSETQ. Trimming took 0 bases from V and 9 from J; bases not matched to a gene: 7. CDR3 nucleotide sequence: TGCGCCAGCAGCTTGGAAGCGGGGGGCCGGGGTGAGCAGTTCTTC. Its protein product is CASSLEAGGRGEQFF. The full variable domain, with the rest looked up from reference TRBV5-1 and TRBJ2-1, is KAGVTQTPRYLIKTRGQQVTLSCSPISGHRSVSWYQQTPGQGLQFLFEYFSETQRNKGNFPGRFSGRQFSNSRSEMNVSTLELGDSALYLCASSLEAGGRGEQFFGPGTRLTVL.

This clone appeared a few times. The J gene is TRBJ2-7, the V gene TRBV5-4, with TRBD1 matching over 7 bases. Trimming took 0 bases from V and 2 from J; bases not matched to a gene: 2. The CDR3 length is 14 residues. CDR1 and CDR2 (germline): SGHNT, YYREEE (reference sequence). The CDR3 nucleotides read TGTGCCAGCAGCTTGGCCCAGGGGGCCTACGAGCAGTACTTC. The encoded protein is CASSLAQGAYEQYF.

The gene calls are TRBV5-6 and TRBJ2-2; D tentatively reads TRBD1 or TRBD2 (6 bases each). Germline V gives CDR1 SGHDT, CDR2 YYEEEE. This CDR3 comprises 16 residues. The germline V and J ends were trimmed by 0 bases and 6 bases, with 15 bases remaining between them. The CDR3 here is CASSLDRGLKSGELFF. CDR3 sequence (DNA): TGTGCCAGCAGCTTGGATCGGGGGCTTAAATCCGGGGAGCTGTTTTTT.